This paragraph reports one T cell receptor beta chain. This sample stems from a study of blood T cell repertoires in COVID-19. Produced via immunoSEQ multiplex PCR; TCRdb's table is partial and in-frame only. The sample carries roughly 190,000 clones, roughly 89% recorded once. The sequenced sample consisted of PBMCs or T cells enriched from blood (not recorded which). The TCR was taken from a woman aged 25 to 39 who had been exposed to COVID-19.

CDR3 loop: CASSLRTGGYTF. CDR3 DNA sequence: TGTGCCAGTAGTCTCCGGACAGGAGGCTACACCTTC. The genes are TRBV19 and TRBJ1-2; 7 positions match TRBD1. Per germline, CDR1 LNHDA and CDR2 SQIVND (reference sequence). The ends lost 5 bases at V and 8 bases at J; junction bases unmatched: 5. The CDR3 has 12 residues.